What follows are 5 T cell receptor beta chains derived from one specimen sequenced in a study of T-cell memory formation after mild COVID-19. TCRdb re-called the 5' RACE reads through MiXCR, storing one row per CDR3 protein. The sample contains almost 550,000 distinct CDR3 sequences, approximately 20% of which appear only once. Sequences were obtained from PBMCs or a T cell subset sorted from them (not recorded which). These receptors all come from an adult woman who had mild COVID-19 (a few samples of this study predate the infection). Cell type and time point are not known.

The chain couples TRBV5-1 to TRBJ2-3, with D tentatively TRBD1 (5 bases). Per germline, CDR1 SGHRS and CDR2 YFSETQ. The V end was cut by 0 bases, the J end by 4 bases, with 15 bases between. CDR3 length: 16 residues. The DNA of the CDR3 is TGCGCCAGCAGCTTGGAGACAGTAAATACATCAGATACGCAGTATTTT. Protein: CASSLETVNTSDTQYF.

This clonotype was counted only a few times. The V call is TRBV12-3 or TRBV12-4, the J call TRBJ2-1, with 11 positions matching TRBD2. The CDR3 is made up of 16 amino acids. Losses at the gene ends were 3 bases for V and 5 bases for J; bases not matched to a gene: 6. The CDR3 coding sequence is TGTGCCAGCAGTTTTATTGGACTAGCGGGTAACAATGAGCAGTTCTTC. Translating it yields CASSFIGLAGNNEQFF.

The rearrangement uses TRBV7-8 and TRBJ2-7; 9 nucleotides line up with TRBD2. Germline assignment: CDR1 SGHVS and CDR2 FQNEAQ. V was clipped by 5 bases and J by 4 bases; unmatched bases: 3. The CDR3 is 13 residues long. CDR3 amino acids: CASSISGGYEQYF. The CDR3 bases are TGTGCCAGCAGCATAAGCGGGGGGTACGAGCAGTACTTC.

This clonotype was counted only a few times. The rearrangement joins TRBV27 to TRBJ2-7, with a weak D call TRBD1 (6 bases). The CDR3 has 13 residues. Germline V gene data show CDR1 as MNHEY and CDR2 as SMNVEV (reference sequence). V was cut by 7 bases and J by 10 bases, with 20 bases left in between. Here the CDR3 reads CASKQTGPGPQYF. In DNA, the CDR3 is TGTGCCAGCAAGCAGACAGGACCCGGGCCTCAGTACTTC.

This clonotype was seen only a few times. This rearrangement joins TRBV29-1 to TRBJ2-3; 10 positions match TRBD2. CDR1 and CDR2 from the germline V gene are SQVTM and ANQGSEA. V lost 1 base, J lost 2 bases, and 3 bases stayed unmatched. This CDR3 contains 15 residues. The DNA for the CDR3 is TGCAGCGTTGAAGGACTAGCGGGCTTCACAGATACGCAGTATTTT. Amino acid sequence: CSVEGLAGFTDTQYF.